This T cell receptor beta chain is from a study of T cell repertoires in cytomegalovirus infection. Overall study: Public TCR beta signatures were indicative of both CMV infection and a matching HLA type.

In the case of this clonotype: Its antigen remains unidentified.

TCRdb re-called the reads with MiXCR, one entry per CDR3 protein. Seen here are roughly 500,000 distinct CDR3 sequences, 30% to 40% observed once, and the top ten hold roughly 16%. J gave up 2 bases and V 1 base, and 11 bases lay outside the gene matches. Per the germline V gene, CDR1 is SEHNR and CDR2 is FQNEAQ (reference sequence). The CDR3 consists of 18 residues. Regarding the study as a whole: Predominance within the ex vivo response was attributable to HLA-C-restricted CMV-specific TCR beta clonotypes.

This TCR came from a human donor in good health (CMV status not recorded). Some clones in this sample may be carry-over from other donors' samples. The chain employs TRBV7-9 and TRBJ2-1; 7 bases are a match to TRBD2. This sample comprised cultured PBMCs, obtained from culture after CMV antigen stimulation. The CDR3 loop reads CASSLDPLSGEAYNEQFF. The CDR3 DNA reads TGTGCCAGCAGCTTAGACCCCTTGAGCGGGGAGGCCTACAATGAGCAGTTCTTC.